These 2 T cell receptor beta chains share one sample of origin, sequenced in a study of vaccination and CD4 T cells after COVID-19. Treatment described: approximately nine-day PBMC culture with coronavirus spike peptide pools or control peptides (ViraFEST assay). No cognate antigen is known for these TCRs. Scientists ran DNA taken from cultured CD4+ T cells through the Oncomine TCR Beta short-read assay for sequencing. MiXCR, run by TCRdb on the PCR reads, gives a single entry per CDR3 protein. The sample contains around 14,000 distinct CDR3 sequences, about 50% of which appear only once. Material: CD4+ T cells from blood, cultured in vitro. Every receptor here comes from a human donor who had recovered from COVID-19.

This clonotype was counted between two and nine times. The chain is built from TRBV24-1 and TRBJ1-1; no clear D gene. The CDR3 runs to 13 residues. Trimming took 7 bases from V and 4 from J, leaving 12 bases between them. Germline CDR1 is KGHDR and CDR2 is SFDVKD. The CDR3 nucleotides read TGTGCCACCAGGACCCCCGGAGGCACTGAAGCTTTCTTT. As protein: CATRTPGGTEAFF.

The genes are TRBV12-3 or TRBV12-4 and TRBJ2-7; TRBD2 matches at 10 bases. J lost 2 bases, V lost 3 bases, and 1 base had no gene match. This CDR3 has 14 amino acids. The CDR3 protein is CASSFGTSAYEQYF. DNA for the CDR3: TGTGCCAGCAGTTTTGGGACTAGCGCCTACGAGCAGTACTTC.